The sample holds a few counts of the clone carrying this T cell receptor beta chain. These data are taken from a study of T cells after yellow fever vaccination. TCRdb re-derived calls from the 5' RACE reads in MiXCR, one entry per CDR3 protein. The data show about 260,000 distinct CDR3 sequences, 10% to 15% seen once. The CDR3 runs to 15 residues. CDR1 and CDR2 (germline): SGHDT, YYEEEE. Trimming took off 5 bases at V and 6 bases at J, with 18 bases between the two ends. This sequence originates from a young man who received the YFV17D yellow fever vaccine. The rearrangement joins TRBV5-6 to TRBJ1-5, with a weak D call TRBD1 (5 bases). The sample consisted of CD4+ T cells sorted from PBMCs, taken 45 days after the yellow fever booster vaccination. CDR3 residues: CASRIWGSRSQPQHF. The CDR3 nucleotides are TGTGCCAGCAGGATATGGGGCAGCCGGAGTCAGCCCCAGCATTTT.